This note documents a single T cell receptor (beta chain) sequence. These data belong to a study of CD8 T cells in Susac syndrome. Negative magnetic isolation gave CD8+ and CD4+ cells; FACS enriched CD8+ TEMRA. cDNA came from around 0.5 to 1 ug RNA primed by random hexamers. TCRdb re-derived calls from the immunoSEQ multiplex PCR reads in MiXCR, one entry per CDR3 protein. Of some 120,000 distinct CDR3 sequences detected, around 94% appear once; the ten largest clones hold 0.085% to 0.09%. CDR1 is SGHTA, CDR2 FQGNSA, per germline. The J segment lost 8 bases and the V segment lost 4 bases, leaving 6 bases of the junction unmatched. The CDR3 runs 14 residues.

Specimen: CD4+ T cells from PBMCs. The TCR comes from a human donor in good health. V gene TRBV7-2 combines with J gene TRBJ1-4; 8 bases fit TRBD1. The CDR3 here is CASSSTGDKEKLFF. CDR3 in DNA: TGTGCCAGCAGCTCGACAGGGGACAAGGAAAAACTGTTTTTT. The variable domain in full, with the rest retrieved from reference TRBV7-2 and TRBJ1-4, is GAGVSQSPSNKVTEKGKDVELRCDPISGHTALYWYRQSLGQGLEFLIYFQGNSAPDKSGLPSDRFSAERTGGSVSTLTIQRTQQEDSAVYLCASSSTGDKEKLFFGSGTQLSVL.